This TCR beta chain derives from a study of cytomegalovirus exposure and HLA in healthy donors. Study results and caveats: The majority of CMV-associated TCR beta chains were reported as apparently HLA-restricted in a later analysis. The HLA-A and HLA-B alleles of most subjects were reportedly predicted accurately from TCR beta sequences. Per a prior analysis, the majority of TCR beta V segments were productive roughly 87% or roughly 30% of the time.

On this clone itself: What it recognizes is unknown.

60 Vbeta and 13 Jbeta primers were used in PCR. This table comes from immunoSEQ multiplex PCR, and its TCRdb copy is limited to in-frame clones, with some not included. The sample consists of about 80,000 clones, roughly 80% of them appearing once. This CDR3 is built from 17 residues. V was pared by 4 bases and J by 2 bases, with 12 bases of the junction left unmatched. Per germline, CDR1 SGHDT and CDR2 YYEEEE. The chain recombines TRBV5-6 with TRBJ1-3; 7 bases align to TRBD1. Source material: PBMCs. The origin of this receptor is a human donor in good health. CDR3 nucleotide sequence: TGTGCCAGCAGCCCCAAATCGACAGGGTATACTGGAAACACCATATATTTT. Its protein is CASSPKSTGYTGNTIYF.